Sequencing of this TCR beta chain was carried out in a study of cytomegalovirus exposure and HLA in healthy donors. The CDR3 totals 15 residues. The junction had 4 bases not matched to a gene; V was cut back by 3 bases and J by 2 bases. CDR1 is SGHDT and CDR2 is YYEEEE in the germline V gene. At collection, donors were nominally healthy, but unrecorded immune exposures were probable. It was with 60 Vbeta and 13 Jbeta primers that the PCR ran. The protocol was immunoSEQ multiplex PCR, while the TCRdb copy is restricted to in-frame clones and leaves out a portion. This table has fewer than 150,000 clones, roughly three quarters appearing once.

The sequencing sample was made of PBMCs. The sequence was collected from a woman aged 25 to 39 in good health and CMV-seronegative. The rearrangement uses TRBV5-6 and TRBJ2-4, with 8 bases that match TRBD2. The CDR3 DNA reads TGTGCCAGCAGCTCGAGCGGGGGAACCAAAAACATTCAGTACTTC. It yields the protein CASSSSGGTKNIQYF.